The 13 T cell receptor beta chains presented below share a single source sample, sequenced in a study of PD-1 blockade in classical Hodgkin lymphoma. Generated by immunoSEQ multiplex PCR, the TCRdb table keeps only in-frame clones and is missing some. The sample shows 60,000 or so clones, about 92% of them seen only once. There was relapse after autologous stem cell transplantation in every patient, and there was variation in brentuximab vedotin exposure. The sample was peripheral blood mononuclear cells (PBMCs), taken at baseline. These receptors were taken from a human donor with classical Hodgkin lymphoma.

V gene TRBV10-3 combines with J gene TRBJ2-7, with D unresolved. Germline CDR1 is ENHRY and CDR2 is SYGVKD. Trimming pared 0 bases from V and 2 bases from J, leaving 8 bases between. CDR3 length: 14 amino acids. The CDR3 coding sequence is TGTGCCATCAGTGAGTCGACCGTTGCCTACGAGCAGTACTTC. Its protein product is CAISESTVAYEQYF.

This chain joins TRBV2 and TRBJ1-5; possibly TRBD1 for D (5 bases). The V end lost 7 bases, the J end lost 9 bases, and 13 bases lay between the germline ends. This CDR3 has 12 residues. Germline assignment: CDR1 SNHLY and CDR2 FYNNEI. This CDR3 reads CASTGDSGPQHF. CDR3 nucleotides: TGTGCCAGCACTGGGGACTCGGGGCCCCAGCATTTT.

This chain joins TRBV19 and TRBJ2-3; 13 bases are a match to TRBD2. The length of the CDR3 is 16 residues. V lost 8 bases and J lost 3; bases outside the gene matches: 8. Germline CDR1 reads LNHDA; CDR2 reads SQIVND (reference sequence). CDR3 nucleotide sequence: TGTGCCAGTGACGCCCGACTAGCGGGGGGTACAGATACGCAGTATTTT. This codes for CASDARLAGGTDTQYF.

V and J are TRBV5-8 and TRBJ2-7; either TRBD1 or TRBD2 may supply D (5 bases each). The CDR3 loop spans 13 amino acids. Germline CDR1 is SGHTS and CDR2 is YDEGEE. V dropped 0 bases and J dropped 3 bases, with 7 bases sitting between them. The CDR3 DNA sequence: TGTGCCAGCAGCTTGGGGGACGACTACGAGCAGTACTTC. Translation gives CASSLGDDYEQYF.

The chain is built from TRBV10-3 and TRBJ2-1; the match to TRBD2 covers 9 bases. The CDR3 sequence is 18 residues long. CDR1 is ENHRY and CDR2 is SYGVKD in the germline V gene. The ends lost 3 bases at V and 1 base at J; junction bases unmatched: 10. The CDR3 nucleotides read TGTGCCATCAGTGATGGAAGTAGCGGGGGAATTTCCTACAATGAGCAGTTCTTC. It codes for CAISDGSSGGISYNEQFF.

This chain uses TRBV27 with TRBJ1-3; a weak D match, TRBD1 (6 bases). The V and J ends lost 5 bases and 4 bases respectively, with 9 bases between them. CDR3 length: 13 residues. Germline V gene data show CDR1 as MNHEY and CDR2 as SMNVEV (reference sequence). CDR3 nucleotide sequence: TGTGCCAGCAGTCCAAGGGGGGGAAACACCATATATTTT. Amino acids: CASSPRGGNTIYF.

In this sample, this clone turned up a few times. The chain uses TRBV5-1 and TRBJ2-2; D possibly corresponds to TRBD1 (6 bases). Trimming pared 6 bases from V and 0 bases from J, leaving 18 bases between. Germline V CDR1 and CDR2: SGHRS, YFSETQ. The CDR3 has 17 amino acids. The CDR3 nucleotides are TGCGCCAGCAACGGCAGGGAGACAGGCGCGAACACCGGGGAGCTGTTTTTT. Residues: CASNGRETGANTGELFF.

The gene calls are TRBV9 and TRBJ1-2, with D possibly TRBD1 on 6 matching bases. V lost 4 bases to trimming and J lost 2 bases, with 9 bases between them. The CDR3 is 13 amino acids. Germline V gene lookup returns CDR1 SGDLS and CDR2 YYNGEE. The CDR3 protein is CASSQGGNYGYTF. The CDR3 coding sequence is TGTGCCAGCAGCCAAGGGGGGAACTATGGCTACACCTTC.

This chain joins TRBV7-9 and TRBJ2-7; 9 bases are shared with TRBD1. The CDR3 covers 15 residues. V lost 1 base to trimming and J lost 6 bases; unmatched junction nucleotides: 7. CDR1 is SEHNR and CDR2 is FQNEAQ in the germline V gene (reference sequence). The CDR3 bases are TGTGCCAGCAGCTTAGAGTTGGGACAGGGAGCCGAGCAGTACTTC. This translates into CASSLELGQGAEQYF.

The chain couples TRBV30 to TRBJ1-2; D is possibly TRBD1 (6 bases). CDR1 is GTSNPN, CDR2 SVGIG, per germline (reference sequence). The V and J ends lost 0 bases and 8 bases respectively, with 16 bases between them. This CDR3 spans 14 amino acids. The CDR3, as DNA: TGTGCCTGGAGTGTACTAGGGGGTATCGGAGGCTACACCTTC. It is translated as CAWSVLGGIGGYTF. Supplemented by reference TRBV30 and TRBJ1-2, the full variable domain reads SQTIHQWPATLVQPVGSPLSLECTVEGTSNPNLYWYRQAAGRGLQLLFYSVGIGQISSEVPQNLSASRPQDRQFILSSKKLLLSDSGFYLCAWSVLGGIGGYTFGSGTRLTVV.

This sequence joins TRBV9 and TRBJ1-2; D remains unclear. V gave up 0 bases and J gave up 2 bases, with 5 bases separating them. Germline assignment: CDR1 SGDLS and CDR2 YYNGEE. The CDR3 runs 13 residues. The CDR3 nucleotides are TGTGCCAGCAGCGTAGGAGGAAACTATGGCTACACCTTC. It specifies CASSVGGNYGYTF.

This clone appeared a single time. The chain uses TRBV28 and TRBJ1-2; perhaps TRBD1 as D (5 bases). The CDR3 extends over 13 amino acids. Germline assignment: CDR1 MDHEN and CDR2 SYDVKM. V lost 6 bases to trimming and J lost 3 bases, with 11 bases between them. The CDR3 protein is CASSEDTDYGYTF. DNA of the CDR3: TGTGCCAGCAGCGAGGACACGGACTATGGCTACACCTTC.

CDR3 protein: CASSQDGEKLFF. DNA for the CDR3: TGTGCCAGCAGTCAAGACGGGGAAAAACTGTTTTTT. The chain uses TRBV6-6 and TRBJ1-4, with D unresolved. Looked up from germline, CDR1 is MNHNY and CDR2 is SVGAGI (reference sequence). Trimming cost V 5 bases and J 8 bases, with 9 bases left between them. This CDR3 region has 12 residues.